One sample yielded the 13 T cell receptor beta chains listed below, sequenced in a study of STAT5B mutations in CD4+ large granular lymphocyte leukemia. This table comes from immunoSEQ multiplex PCR, and its TCRdb copy is limited to in-frame clones, with some not included. The sample holds about 20,000 clones; roughly 65% are singletons and the top ten take approximately 30%. Sequenced input: CD4+ T cells from blood buffy coats. The receptors originated from a human donor in good health.

V usage is TRBV27 and J usage is TRBJ1-1; D is perhaps TRBD1 (6 bases). CDR1 and CDR2 (germline): MNHEY, SMNVEV (reference sequence). The ends were cut back, 4 bases at V and 4 bases at J, with 10 bases in the middle. The CDR3 is 13 residues long. CDR3 nucleotide sequence: TGTGCCAGCAGTTACAGGGAGGGCACTGAAGCTTTCTTT. It codes for CASSYREGTEAFF.

This clone has a handful of counts. This chain links TRBV19 with TRBJ1-2, with 7 bases fitting TRBD1. There are 12 residues in the CDR3. Germline CDR1 LNHDA, CDR2 SQIVND (reference sequence). With 4 bases clipped from V and 9 bases from J, the junction kept 5 bases outside the gene matches. The CDR3 nucleotides are TGTGCCAGTAGTACCTCGGGACAGAGCTACACCTTC. Amino acids: CASSTSGQSYTF.

The chain carries TRBV2 and TRBJ1-1; no definite D call. The V gene's germline CDR1 is SNHLY and CDR2 FYNNEI. The ends were cut back, 3 bases at V and 8 bases at J, with 7 bases in the middle. The CDR3 length is 11 residues. The CDR3 protein is CASSDRLEAFF. CDR3 nucleotides: TGTGCCAGCAGTGATCGACTGGAAGCTTTCTTT.

The genes are TRBV5-1 and TRBJ1-3; 8 nucleotides match TRBD1. Germline V gene data show CDR1 as SGHRS and CDR2 as YFSETQ. The CDR3 contains 16 residues. Trimming cost V 4 bases and J 4 bases; bases outside gene matches: 10. The CDR3 reads CASSLGQGSWGNTIYF. As DNA, the CDR3 is TGCGCCAGCAGCCTAGGACAGGGATCTTGGGGAAACACCATATATTTT.

This clone was counted once. The V call is TRBV6-1, the J call TRBJ2-1, with TRBD1 matching 8 bases. This CDR3 region has 16 residues. CDR1 is MNHNS, CDR2 SASEGT, per germline. V gave up 3 bases and J gave up 7 bases; unmatched junction bases: 11. The CDR3 loop reads CASSDRGQGASNEQFF. CDR3 DNA: TGTGCCAGCAGTGATCGGGGGCAGGGGGCGTCTAATGAGCAGTTCTTC.

This chain connects TRBV29-1 to TRBJ1-2; D is undetermined. Trimming stripped 0 bases from V and 4 bases from J, with 12 bases between. The CDR3 consists of 14 residues. Germline V gene sequence: CDR1 SQVTM, CDR2 ANQGSEA. The CDR3: CSVEDGGPGYGYTF. In DNA, the CDR3 is TGCAGCGTTGAAGATGGAGGGCCTGGCTATGGCTACACCTTC.

The chain links TRBV7-2 to TRBJ1-3; D is possibly TRBD1 (5 bases). CDR3 length equals 13 residues. V shed 2 bases and J shed 7 bases, with 9 bases lying between them. Germline V gene sequence: CDR1 SGHTA, CDR2 FQGNSA. This CDR3 reads CASSLQGRNTIYF. The CDR3 DNA follows: TGTGCCAGCAGCTTACAGGGACGGAACACCATATATTTT. Together with reference TRBV7-2 and TRBJ1-3, the CDR3 gives the full variable domain: GAGVSQSPSNKVTEKGKDVELRCDPISGHTALYWYRQSLGQGLEFLIYFQGNSAPDKSGLPSDRFSAERTGGSVSTLTIQRTQQEDSAVYLCASSLQGRNTIYFGEGSWLTVV.

A few counts support this clone. The genes are TRBV11-3 and TRBJ2-7; TRBD2 might be the D (5 bases). Trimming took 4 bases from V and 6 from J, leaving 19 bases between them. The CDR3 covers 15 residues. CDR1 SGHNT and CDR2 YENEEA come from the germline V gene. The CDR3 spells CASSSETAGKGEQYF. The DNA of the CDR3 is TGTGCCAGCAGCTCCGAGACCGCCGGGAAGGGCGAGCAGTACTTC.

The chain combines TRBV5-8 with TRBJ2-7; 7 nucleotides match TRBD2. The CDR3 has 15 amino acids. V lost 1 base, J lost 3 bases, and 7 bases stayed unmatched. The germline gives CDR1 SGHTS, CDR2 YDEGEE. CDR3 loop: CASSLLAGESYEQYF. CDR3 DNA sequence: TGTGCCAGCAGCTTGCTCGCGGGAGAGAGCTACGAGCAGTACTTC.

The chain has TRBV9 and TRBJ2-1, with 9 bases that match TRBD2. The germline CDR1 and CDR2 sequences are SGDLS and YYNGEE. V gave up 2 bases and J gave up 0 bases; unmatched junction bases: 12. The CDR3 is 19 amino acids. In nucleotides, the CDR3 is TGTGCCAGCAGCGTCCTCAGCGGGGGGTCAGCGAGCTCCTACAATGAGCAGTTCTTC. Protein sequence: CASSVLSGGSASSYNEQFF. The full variable domain, with the rest looked up from reference TRBV9 and TRBJ2-1, is DSGVTQTPKHLITATGQRVTLRCSPRSGDLSVYWYQQSLDQGLQFLIQYYNGEERAKGNILERFSAQQFPDLHSELNLSSLELGDSALYFCASSVLSGGSASSYNEQFFGPGTRLTVL.

The V call is TRBV5-1, the J call TRBJ2-7, with TRBD1 matching 8 bases. In germline, CDR1 is SGHRS, CDR2 YFSETQ. Losses at the gene ends were 2 bases for V and 4 bases for J; bases not matched to a gene: 2. CDR3 size: 13 residues. CDR3 coding DNA: TGCGCCAGCAGCTTAAACAGGGGGTACGAGCAGTACTTC. Amino acids: CASSLNRGYEQYF. Supplemented by reference TRBV5-1 and TRBJ2-7, the full variable domain reads KAGVTQTPRYLIKTRGQQVTLSCSPISGHRSVSWYQQTPGQGLQFLFEYFSETQRNKGNFPGRFSGRQFSNSRSEMNVSTLELGDSALYLCASSLNRGYEQYFGPGTRLTVT.

The chain links TRBV5-6 to TRBJ1-1, with TRBD1 matching 9 bases. Germline V gives CDR1 SGHDT, CDR2 YYEEEE. This CDR3 has 15 residues. V was pared by 4 bases and J by 1 base, with 5 bases of the junction left unmatched. DNA for the CDR3: TGTGCCAGCAGCGCCCGGACAGGGGAGAACACTGAAGCTTTCTTT. Its protein is CASSARTGENTEAFF.

The chain recombines TRBV7-2 with TRBJ2-5, with D perhaps matching TRBD2 (5 bases). CDR3 length equals 13 residues. V was pared by 3 bases and J by 5 bases, with 10 bases between. Germline V gene data show CDR1 as SGHTA and CDR2 as FQGNSA. The CDR3 spells CASSFNPGETQYF. CDR3 in DNA: TGTGCCAGCAGCTTCAACCCGGGGGAGACCCAGTACTTC.